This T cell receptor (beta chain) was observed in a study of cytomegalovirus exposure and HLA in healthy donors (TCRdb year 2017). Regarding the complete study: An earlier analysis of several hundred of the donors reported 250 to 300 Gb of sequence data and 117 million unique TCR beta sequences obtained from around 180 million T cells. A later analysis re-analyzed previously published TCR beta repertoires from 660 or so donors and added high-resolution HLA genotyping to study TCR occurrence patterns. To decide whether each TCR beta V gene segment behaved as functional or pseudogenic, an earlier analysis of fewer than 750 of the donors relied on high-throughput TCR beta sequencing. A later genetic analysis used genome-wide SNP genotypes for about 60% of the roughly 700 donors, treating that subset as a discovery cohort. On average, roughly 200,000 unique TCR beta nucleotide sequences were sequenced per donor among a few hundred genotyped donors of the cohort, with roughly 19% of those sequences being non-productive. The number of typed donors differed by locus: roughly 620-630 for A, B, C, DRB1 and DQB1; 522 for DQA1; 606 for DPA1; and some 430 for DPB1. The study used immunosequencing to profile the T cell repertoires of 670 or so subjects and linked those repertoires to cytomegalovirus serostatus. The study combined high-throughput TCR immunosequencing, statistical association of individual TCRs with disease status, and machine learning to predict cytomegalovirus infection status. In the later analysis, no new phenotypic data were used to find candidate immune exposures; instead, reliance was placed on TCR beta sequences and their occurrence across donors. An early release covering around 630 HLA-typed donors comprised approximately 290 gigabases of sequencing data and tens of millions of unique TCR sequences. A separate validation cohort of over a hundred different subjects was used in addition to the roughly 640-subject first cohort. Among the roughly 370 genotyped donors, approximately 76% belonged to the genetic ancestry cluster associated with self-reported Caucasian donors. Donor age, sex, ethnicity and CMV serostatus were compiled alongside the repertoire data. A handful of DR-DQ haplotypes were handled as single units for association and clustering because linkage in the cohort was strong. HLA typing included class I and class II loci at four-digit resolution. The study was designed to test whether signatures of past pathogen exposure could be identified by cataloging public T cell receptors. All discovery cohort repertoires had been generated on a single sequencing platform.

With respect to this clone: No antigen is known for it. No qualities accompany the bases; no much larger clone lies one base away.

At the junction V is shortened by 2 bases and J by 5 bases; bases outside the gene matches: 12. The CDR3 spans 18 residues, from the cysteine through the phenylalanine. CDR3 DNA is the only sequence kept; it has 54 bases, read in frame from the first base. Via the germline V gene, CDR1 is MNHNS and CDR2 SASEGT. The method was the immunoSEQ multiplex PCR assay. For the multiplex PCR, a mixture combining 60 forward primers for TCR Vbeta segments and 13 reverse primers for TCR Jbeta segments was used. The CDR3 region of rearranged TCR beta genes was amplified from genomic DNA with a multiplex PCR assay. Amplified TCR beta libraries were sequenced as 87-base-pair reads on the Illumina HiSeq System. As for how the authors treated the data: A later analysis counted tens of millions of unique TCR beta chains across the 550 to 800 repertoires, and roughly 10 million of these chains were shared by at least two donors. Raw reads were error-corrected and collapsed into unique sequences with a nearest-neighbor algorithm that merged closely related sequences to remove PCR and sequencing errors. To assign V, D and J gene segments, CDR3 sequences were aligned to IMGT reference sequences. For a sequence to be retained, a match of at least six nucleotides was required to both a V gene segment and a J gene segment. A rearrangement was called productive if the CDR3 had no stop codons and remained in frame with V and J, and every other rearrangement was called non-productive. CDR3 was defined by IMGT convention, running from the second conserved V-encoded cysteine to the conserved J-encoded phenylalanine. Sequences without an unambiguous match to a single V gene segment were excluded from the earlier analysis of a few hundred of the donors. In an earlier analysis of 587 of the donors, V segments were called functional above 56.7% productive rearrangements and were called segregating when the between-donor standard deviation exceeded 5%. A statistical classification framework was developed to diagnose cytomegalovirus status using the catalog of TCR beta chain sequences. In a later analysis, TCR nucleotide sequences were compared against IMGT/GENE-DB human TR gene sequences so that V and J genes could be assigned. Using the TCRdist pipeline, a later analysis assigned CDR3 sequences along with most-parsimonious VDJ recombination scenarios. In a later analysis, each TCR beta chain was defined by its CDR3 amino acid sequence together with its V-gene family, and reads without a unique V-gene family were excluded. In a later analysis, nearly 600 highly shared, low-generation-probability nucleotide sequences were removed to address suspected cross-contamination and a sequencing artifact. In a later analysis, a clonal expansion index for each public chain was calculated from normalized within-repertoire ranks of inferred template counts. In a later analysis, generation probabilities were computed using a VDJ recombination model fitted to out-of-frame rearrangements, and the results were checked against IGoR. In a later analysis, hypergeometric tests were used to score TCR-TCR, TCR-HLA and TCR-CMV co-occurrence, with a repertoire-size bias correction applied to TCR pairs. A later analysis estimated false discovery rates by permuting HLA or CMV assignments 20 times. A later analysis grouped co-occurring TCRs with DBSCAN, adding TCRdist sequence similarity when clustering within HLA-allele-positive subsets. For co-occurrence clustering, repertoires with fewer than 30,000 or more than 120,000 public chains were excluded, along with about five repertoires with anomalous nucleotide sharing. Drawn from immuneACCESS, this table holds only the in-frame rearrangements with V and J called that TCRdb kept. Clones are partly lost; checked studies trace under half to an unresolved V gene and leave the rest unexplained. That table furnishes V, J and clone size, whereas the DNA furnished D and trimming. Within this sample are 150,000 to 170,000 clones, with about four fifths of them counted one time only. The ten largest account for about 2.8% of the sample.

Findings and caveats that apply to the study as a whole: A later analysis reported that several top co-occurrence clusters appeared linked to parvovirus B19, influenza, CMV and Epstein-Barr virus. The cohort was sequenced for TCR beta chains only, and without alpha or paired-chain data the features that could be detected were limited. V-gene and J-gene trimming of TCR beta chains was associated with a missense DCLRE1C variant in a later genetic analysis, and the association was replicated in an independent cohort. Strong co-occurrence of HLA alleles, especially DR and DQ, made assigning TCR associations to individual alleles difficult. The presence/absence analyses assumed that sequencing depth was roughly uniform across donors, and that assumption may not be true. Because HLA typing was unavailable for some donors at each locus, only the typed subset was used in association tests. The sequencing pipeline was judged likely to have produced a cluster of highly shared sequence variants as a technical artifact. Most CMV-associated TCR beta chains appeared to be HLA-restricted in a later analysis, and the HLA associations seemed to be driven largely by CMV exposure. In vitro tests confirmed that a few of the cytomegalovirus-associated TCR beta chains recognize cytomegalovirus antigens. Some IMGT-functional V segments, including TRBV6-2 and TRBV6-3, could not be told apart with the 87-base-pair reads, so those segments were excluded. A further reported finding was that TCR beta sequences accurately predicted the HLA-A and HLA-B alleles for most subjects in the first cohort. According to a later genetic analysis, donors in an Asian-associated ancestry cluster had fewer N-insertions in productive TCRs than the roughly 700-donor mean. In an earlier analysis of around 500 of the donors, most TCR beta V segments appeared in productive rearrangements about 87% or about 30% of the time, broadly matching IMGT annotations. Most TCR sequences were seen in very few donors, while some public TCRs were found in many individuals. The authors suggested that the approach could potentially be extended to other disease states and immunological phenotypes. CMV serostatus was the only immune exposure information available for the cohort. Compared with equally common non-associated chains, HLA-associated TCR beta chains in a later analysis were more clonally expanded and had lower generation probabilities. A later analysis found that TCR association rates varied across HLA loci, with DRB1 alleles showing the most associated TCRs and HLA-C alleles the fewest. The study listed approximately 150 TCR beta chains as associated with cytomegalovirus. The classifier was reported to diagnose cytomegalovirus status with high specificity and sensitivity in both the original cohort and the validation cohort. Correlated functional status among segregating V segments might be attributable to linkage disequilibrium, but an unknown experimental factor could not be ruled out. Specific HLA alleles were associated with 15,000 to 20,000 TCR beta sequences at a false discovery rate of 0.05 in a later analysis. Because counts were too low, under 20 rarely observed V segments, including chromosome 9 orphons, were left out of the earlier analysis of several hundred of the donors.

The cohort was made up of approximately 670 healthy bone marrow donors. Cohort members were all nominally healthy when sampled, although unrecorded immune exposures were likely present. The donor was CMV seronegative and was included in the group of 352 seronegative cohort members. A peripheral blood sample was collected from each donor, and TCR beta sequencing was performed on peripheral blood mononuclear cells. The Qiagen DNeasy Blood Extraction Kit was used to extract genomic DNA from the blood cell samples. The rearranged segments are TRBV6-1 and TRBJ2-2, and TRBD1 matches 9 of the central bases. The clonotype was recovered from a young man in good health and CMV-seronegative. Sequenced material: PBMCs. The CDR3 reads CASSERGTGWWITGELFF. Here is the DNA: TGTGCCAGCAGTGAAAGGGGGACAGGGTGGTGGATAACCGGGGAGCTGTTTTTT.